This TCR beta chain was sequenced in a study of blood T cell repertoires in COVID-19. Study as a whole: Collection of acute and convalescent COVID-19 samples took place in the United States, Italy and Spain.

The repertoire was sequenced with immunoSEQ multiplex PCR; TCRdb's copy has only in-frame clones and lacks some. The sample yields fewer than 250,000 clones, 85% to 95% seen once. This receptor was identified in a man aged 25-45 years with COVID-19, enrolled during active disease. Specimen: peripheral blood.

The CDR3 DNA reads as TGTGCCAGCTCACCGAGGGGGGGCCACCCCTCTGGAAACACCATATATTTT. The encoded protein is CASSPRGGHPSGNTIYF. J is TRBJ1-3 and V is TRBV18; D is possibly TRBD1 (6 bases). Germline CDR1 is KGHSH and CDR2 is LQKENI. Trimming left V 3 bases short and J 0 bases short, with 15 bases between. This CDR3 spans 17 amino acids.